This entry concerns a single T cell receptor beta chain. CDR3 length: 18 residues. The data are from a study of blood T cell repertoires in COVID-19. Assay used: immunoSEQ multiplex PCR; TCRdb lists only in-frame clones, some missing. This table holds approximately 290,000 clones, roughly 80% found once. The receptor comes from a person aged 70 to 85 with COVID-19, enrolled during active disease. Sequencing was carried out using peripheral blood. The chain employs TRBV21-1 and TRBJ2-7; TRBD2 is the table's D call, not checked against the DNA. TRBV21-1 has pseudogene status. The CDR3 DNA follows: TGTGCCAGCAGCAATCCCGGGACTAGCGGGCATAGCTCCTACGAGCAGTACTTC. Its translation is CASSNPGTSGHSSYEQYF.